These 14 T cell receptor beta chains originate from one sample sequenced in a study of HIV-infected children after antiretroviral therapy interruption. The treatment denotes: PENTA 11 planned treatment interruption arm or continuous ART arm. A 3' RACE protocol on RNA, with unique molecular identifiers, produced the TCR library. TCRdb ran MiXCR on the 3' RACE reads and lists one entry per CDR3 protein. The sample holds more than 75,000 distinct CDR3 sequences, about 7% seen once. Sequences were derived from CD45RA+ CD4+ T cells from PBMCs, pooled from several time points, sampled from a donor given antiretroviral therapy, either interrupted or continuous. Subset noted: naive CD4+ CD45RA+ CD45RO- T cells. Receptor source: a pool of human donors with HIV.

The V and J genes are TRBV11-2 and TRBJ1-3, with D perhaps TRBD1 (5 bases). Germline V gene lookup returns CDR1 SGHAT and CDR2 FQNNGV. With 8 bases removed from V and 2 bases from J, the gap between germline ends came to 10 bases. This CDR3 has 13 residues. For the CDR3, the DNA is TGTGCCAGCGGGGCGGCCCCTGGAAACACCATATATTTT. Amino acid sequence: CASGAAPGNTIYF.

This clonotype was seen only a few times. This sequence joins TRBV7-8 and TRBJ2-7; 8 bases are a match to TRBD2. This CDR3 is built from 14 residues. V dropped 3 bases and J dropped 6; count of bases not matched to a gene: 7. Germline assignment: CDR1 SGHVS and CDR2 FQNEAQ. The CDR3 sequence: CASSFRGLAAEQYF. The DNA of the CDR3 is TGTGCCAGCAGCTTCCGTGGACTAGCTGCCGAGCAGTACTTC.

This clonotype was seen more than once but under ten times. The J gene is TRBJ1-1, the V gene TRBV28; D might be TRBD1 (5 bases). Germline V lookup: CDR1 MDHEN, CDR2 SYDVKM. This CDR3 contains 15 residues. V lost 5 bases to trimming and J lost 5 bases, with 18 bases between them. DNA for the CDR3: TGTGCCAGCAGTCCAGACCCCCAGCAGGGTACTGAAGCTTTCTTT. It specifies CASSPDPQQGTEAFF. Using reference TRBV28 and TRBJ1-1 for the parts outside the CDR3, the full variable domain is DVKVTQSSRYLVKRTGEKVFLECVQDMDHENMFWYRQDPGLGLRLIYFSYDVKMKEKGDIPEGYSVSREKKERFSLILESASTNQTSMYLCASSPDPQQGTEAFFGQGTRLTVV.

In this sample, this clonotype turned up many times. The chain links TRBV14 to TRBJ2-5; 10 bases line up with TRBD1. The V segment lost 4 bases and the J segment 4 bases; nucleotides outside the gene matches: 9. Germline CDR1 is SGHDN and CDR2 is FVKESK. CDR3 length equals 16 residues. CDR3 amino acids: CASSPPGQGLPETQYF. In nucleotides, the CDR3 is TGTGCCAGCAGCCCCCCGGGACAGGGGCTACCAGAGACCCAGTACTTC.

This clonotype appeared a few times. The CDR3 DNA sequence: TGCGCCAGCAGCCCTGGACTAGCGGGGTTAGGGAGCACAGATACGCAGTATTTT. Amino acids: CASSPGLAGLGSTDTQYF. This chain links TRBV5-1 with TRBJ2-3, with 12 positions matching TRBD2. Germline V gene lookup returns CDR1 SGHRS and CDR2 YFSETQ. The CDR3 length is 18 residues. V shed 4 bases, J shed 0 bases, and the junction held 9 bases outside the gene matches. The whole variable domain, filled in from reference TRBV5-1 and TRBJ2-3, reads KAGVTQTPRYLIKTRGQQVTLSCSPISGHRSVSWYQQTPGQGLQFLFEYFSETQRNKGNFPGRFSGRQFSNSRSEMNVSTLELGDSALYLCASSPGLAGLGSTDTQYFGPGTRLTVL.

This clonotype turned up a few times. The gene calls are TRBV7-8 and TRBJ2-7; D is possibly TRBD1 (6 bases). This CDR3 comprises 16 residues. V lost 0 bases and J lost 0, with 12 bases in between. Germline assignment: CDR1 SGHVS and CDR2 FQNEAQ. Written as DNA, the CDR3 is TGTGCCAGCAGCTTAGCCCCAGGGGCTTCCTCCTACGAGCAGTACTTC. Its translation: CASSLAPGASSYEQYF. The whole variable domain, filled in from reference TRBV7-8 and TRBJ2-7, reads GAGVSQSPRYKVAKRGQDVALRCDPISGHVSLFWYQQALGQGPEFLTYFQNEAQLDKSGLPSDRFFAERPEGSVSTLKIQRTQQEDSAVYLCASSLAPGASSYEQYFGPGTRLTVT.

This clonotype was counted at least ten times. The CDR3 DNA is TGTGCCAGCAGCTCCACCGGGACGCCGAATTCACCCCTCCACTTT. It is translated as CASSSTGTPNSPLHF. V is TRBV4-2 and J is TRBJ1-6; perhaps TRBD1 as D (5 bases). The CDR3 is 15 amino acids. The V and J ends lost 5 bases and 7 bases respectively, with 15 bases between them. Per the germline V gene, CDR1 is LGHNA and CDR2 is YNFKEQ.

As concerns this clonotype: A much larger clone is a single base away; this may be a read error. The V call is TRBV19, the J call TRBJ2-5, with TRBD1 matching over 10 bases. The CDR3 loop spans 14 amino acids. J gave up 3 bases and V 8 bases, and 6 bases lay outside the gene matches. Germline values: CDR1 LNHDA, CDR2 SQIVND (reference sequence). The CDR3 region is CASDRGTGEETQYF. Written as DNA, the CDR3 is TGTGCCAGTGACAGGGGGACAGGGGAAGAGACCCAGTACTTC.

This clonotype was detected ten times or more. The V call is TRBV19, the J call TRBJ2-7; the match to TRBD2 covers 7 bases. CDR1 and CDR2 from the germline V gene are LNHDA and SQIVND (reference sequence). CDR3 size: 11 residues. Losses at the gene ends were 5 bases for V and 6 bases for J; bases not matched to a gene: 1. CDR3 residues: CASSGRGEQYF. The CDR3 DNA sequence: TGTGCCAGTAGTGGGAGGGGCGAGCAGTACTTC.

This clonotype was seen repeatedly, ten times or more. The chain links TRBV20-1 to TRBJ2-3, with 7 bases identical to TRBD2. The CDR3 length is 14 residues. Germline lookup yields CDR1 DFQATT and CDR2 SNEGSKA (reference sequence). V trimming: 4 bases; J trimming: 0 bases; junction bases outside the gene matches: 4. Written as DNA, the CDR3 is TGCAGTGCTAAACTTAGCGGGAGCACAGATACGCAGTATTTT. As protein: CSAKLSGSTDTQYF.

This sequence joins TRBV18 and TRBJ2-7; D may match TRBD1 or TRBD2 (5 bases each). Germline loops: CDR1 KGHSH, CDR2 LQKENI. The CDR3 sequence is 16 residues long. V was pared by 3 bases and J by 3 bases, with 18 bases between. The CDR3 here is CASSPLSGPLHYEQYF. The DNA of the CDR3 is TGTGCCAGCTCACCGCTGTCGGGGCCCCTGCACTACGAGCAGTACTTC.

This clonotype was found many times. The V call is TRBV6-1, the J call TRBJ1-2, with D hard to call. This CDR3 comprises 13 residues. From germline, CDR1 is MNHNS and CDR2 SASEGT. V shed 4 bases and J shed 4 bases, with 10 bases lying between them. CDR3 DNA sequence: TGTGCCAGCAGTGCCCTCCCTATCTATGGCTACACCTTC. Amino acid sequence: CASSALPIYGYTF.

This clonotype occurred many times. The chain uses TRBV18 and TRBJ1-2; D gene unclear. In germline, CDR1 is KGHSH, CDR2 LQKENI. This CDR3 is built from 17 residues. The V end lost 5 bases, the J end lost 1 base, and 20 bases lay between the germline ends. CDR3 protein: CASSTISPLTINYGYTF. The CDR3 DNA is TGTGCCAGCTCAACGATCTCCCCTCTTACGATTAACTATGGCTACACCTTC.

This clonotype was observed at least ten times. The chain combines TRBV5-1 with TRBJ2-1, with D possibly matching TRBD2 (6 bases). The germline gives CDR1 SGHRS, CDR2 YFSETQ. The length of the CDR3 is 15 residues. V lost 1 base and J lost 7, with 15 bases in between. CDR3 amino acids: CASSLYGLGGNEQFF. The CDR3 region has the DNA TGCGCCAGCAGCTTGTACGGTCTAGGAGGGAATGAGCAGTTCTTC.